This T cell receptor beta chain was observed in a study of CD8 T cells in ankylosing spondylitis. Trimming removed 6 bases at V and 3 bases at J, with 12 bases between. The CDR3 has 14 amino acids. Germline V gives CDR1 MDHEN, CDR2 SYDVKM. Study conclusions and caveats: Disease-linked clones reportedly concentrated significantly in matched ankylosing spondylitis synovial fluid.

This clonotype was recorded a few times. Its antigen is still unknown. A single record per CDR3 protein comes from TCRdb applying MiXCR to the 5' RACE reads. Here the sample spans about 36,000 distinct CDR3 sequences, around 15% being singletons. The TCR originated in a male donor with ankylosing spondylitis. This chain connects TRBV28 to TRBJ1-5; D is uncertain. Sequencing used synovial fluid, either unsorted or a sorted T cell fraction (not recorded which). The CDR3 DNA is TGTGCCAGCAGATACACAGATTTCAATCAGCCCCAGCATTTT. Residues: CASRYTDFNQPQHF.